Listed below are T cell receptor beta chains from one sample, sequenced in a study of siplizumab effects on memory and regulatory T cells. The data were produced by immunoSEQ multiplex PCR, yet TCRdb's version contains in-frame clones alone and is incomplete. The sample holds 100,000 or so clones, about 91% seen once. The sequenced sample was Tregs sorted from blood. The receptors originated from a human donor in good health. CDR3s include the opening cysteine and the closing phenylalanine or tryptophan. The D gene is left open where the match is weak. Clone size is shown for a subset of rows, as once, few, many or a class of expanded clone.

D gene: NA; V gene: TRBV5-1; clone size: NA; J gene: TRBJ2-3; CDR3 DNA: TGCGCCAGCAGCGGGACGGCAGATACGCAGTATTTT; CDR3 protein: CASSGTADTQYF
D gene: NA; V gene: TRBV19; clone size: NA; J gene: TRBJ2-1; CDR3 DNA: TGTGCCAGTAGACGGCACAATGAGCAGTTCTTC; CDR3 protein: CASRRHNEQFF
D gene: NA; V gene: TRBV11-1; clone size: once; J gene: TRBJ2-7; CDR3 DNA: TGTGCCAGCAGCTTAGTCCTGGGCGGCGAGCAGTACTTC; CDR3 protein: CASSLVLGGEQYF
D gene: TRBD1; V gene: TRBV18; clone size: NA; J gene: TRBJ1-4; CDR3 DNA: TGTGCCAGCTCACCTCAGACAGGGAATGAAAAACTGTTTTTT; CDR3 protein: CASSPQTGNEKLFF
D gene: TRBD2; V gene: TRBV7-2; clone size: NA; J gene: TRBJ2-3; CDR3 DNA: TGTGCCAGCAGCCCTAGCGGGAGTGGAGCAGATACGCAGTATTTT; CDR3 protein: CASSPSGSGADTQYF
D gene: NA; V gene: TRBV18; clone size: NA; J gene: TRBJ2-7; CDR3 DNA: TGTGCCAGCTCACTAGTAACTAGTCTCCACGAGCAGTACTTC; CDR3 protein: CASSLVTSLHEQYF
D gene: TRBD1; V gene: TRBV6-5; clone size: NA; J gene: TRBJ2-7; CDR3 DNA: TGTGCCAGCAGTCACCCCGGGACAGGGGTCTACGAGCAGTACTTC; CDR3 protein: CASSHPGTGVYEQYF
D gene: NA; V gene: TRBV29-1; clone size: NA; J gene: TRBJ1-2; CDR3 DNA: TGCAGCGTTCGAGGGGGTAACTATGGCTACACCTTC; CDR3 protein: CSVRGGNYGYTF
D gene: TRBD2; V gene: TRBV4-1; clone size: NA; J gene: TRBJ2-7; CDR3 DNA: TGCGCCAGCAGCCGCGGGACTAGCGGGGTAAGCTCCTACGAGCAGTACTTC; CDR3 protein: CASSRGTSGVSSYEQYF
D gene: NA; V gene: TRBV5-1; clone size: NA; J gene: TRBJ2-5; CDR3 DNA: TGCGCCAGCAGCTTTCGGGGGCTCCAAGAGACCCAGTACTTC; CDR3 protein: CASSFRGLQETQYF
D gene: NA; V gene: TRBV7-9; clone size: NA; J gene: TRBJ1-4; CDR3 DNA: TGTGCCAGCAGCTTAGACAGTAATAATGAAAAACTGTTTTTT; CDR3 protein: CASSLDSNNEKLFF
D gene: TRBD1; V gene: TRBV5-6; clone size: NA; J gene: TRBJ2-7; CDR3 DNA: TGTGCCAGCAGCTTGCGGGACAGGGGAGGAGAGCAGTACTTC; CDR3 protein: CASSLRDRGGEQYF
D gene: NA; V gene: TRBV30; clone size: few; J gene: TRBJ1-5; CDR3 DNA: TGTGCCTGGAGTGTAGGACCGGGTCAGCCCCAGCATTTT; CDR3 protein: CAWSVGPGQPQHF